Following are 15 T cell receptor beta chains from one sample sequenced in a study of early T cells in non-severe SARS-CoV-2 infection. TCRdb reanalysed the 5' RACE reads using MiXCR and keeps one entry per CDR3 protein. The table records about 50,000 distinct CDR3 sequences, approximately 9% of them present only once. Sequenced material: whole blood, taken at baseline. The source of these receptors is an adult who was a healthcare worker with PCR-confirmed SARS-CoV-2 infection or an uninfected control (not recorded which).

DNA for the CDR3: TGTGCCAGCCGAGGGGTCATAGATACGCAGTATTTT. This sequence encodes CASRGVIDTQYF. The chain is built from TRBV12-3 or TRBV12-4 and TRBJ2-3, with D tentatively TRBD1 or TRBD2 (5 bases each). The germline V and J ends were trimmed by 8 bases and 5 bases, with 11 bases remaining between them. The CDR3 is 12 amino acids.

A few counts support this clonotype. The chain carries TRBV7-9 and TRBJ1-4; 7 nucleotides agree with TRBD1. V was pared by 3 bases and J by 2 bases, with 6 bases of the junction left unmatched. CDR3 length equals 16 residues. Germline values: CDR1 SEHNR, CDR2 FQNEAQ (reference sequence). The CDR3 spells CASSLGTGVTNEKLFF. For the CDR3, the DNA is TGTGCCAGCAGCTTGGGTACAGGGGTGACTAATGAAAAACTGTTTTTT.

V usage is TRBV5-5 and J usage is TRBJ2-5; the match to TRBD2 covers 16 bases. J gave up 5 bases and V 4 bases, and 8 bases lay outside the gene matches. The V gene's germline CDR1 is SGHKS and CDR2 YYEKEE (reference sequence). This CDR3 region has 17 residues. CDR3 amino acids: CASSPPGLAGGLETQYF. Here the CDR3 DNA reads TGTGCCAGCAGCCCTCCGGGACTAGCGGGGGGGCTTGAGACCCAGTACTTC.

Ten or more counts support this clonotype. The genes are TRBV18 and TRBJ1-2; D unclear. CDR3 size: 14 residues. CDR1 is KGHSH, CDR2 LQKENI, per germline. The V end was cut by 2 bases, the J end by 2 bases, with 9 bases between. The CDR3 reads CASSPGTDNYGYTF. The DNA for the CDR3 is TGTGCCAGCTCACCAGGCACAGACAACTATGGCTACACCTTC.

This clonotype was seen a few times. V gene TRBV11-2 combines with J gene TRBJ2-4, with D perhaps TRBD1 (5 bases). The CDR3 loop spans 14 amino acids. Trimming took off 6 bases at V and 3 bases at J, with 12 bases between the two ends. Germline CDR1 reads SGHAT; CDR2 reads FQNNGV. The CDR3 nucleotides are TGTGCCAGCAGGACTTTAAGGGGCAAAAACATTCAGTACTTC. The encoded protein is CASRTLRGKNIQYF. The complete variable domain, with remaining parts taken from reference TRBV11-2 and TRBJ2-4, reads EAGVAQSPRYKIIEKRQSVAFWCNPISGHATLYWYQQILGQGPKLLIQFQNNGVVDDSQLPKDRFSAERLKGVDSTLKIQPAKLEDSAVYLCASRTLRGKNIQYFGAGTRLSVL.

This clonotype was recorded many times. The gene calls are TRBV7-9 and TRBJ1-5, with D tentatively TRBD1 (6 bases). Germline CDR1 reads SEHNR; CDR2 reads FQNEAQ (reference sequence). V was cut by 1 base and J by 2 bases, with 6 bases left in between. The length of the CDR3 is 14 residues. DNA for the CDR3: TGTGCCAGCAGCTTAGACAGGGGCAATCAGCCCCAGCATTTT. This sequence encodes CASSLDRGNQPQHF. Using reference TRBV7-9 and TRBJ1-5 for the parts outside the CDR3, the full variable domain is DTGVSQNPRHKITKRGQNVTFRCDPISEHNRLYWYRQTLGQGPEFLTYFQNEAQLEKSRLLSDRFSAERPKGSFSTLEIQRTEQGDSAMYLCASSLDRGNQPQHFGDGTRLSIL.

The table lists this clonotype with many counts. The J gene is TRBJ1-3, the V gene TRBV4-1, with 7 bases lining up with TRBD1. Losses at the gene ends were 0 bases for V and 4 bases for J; bases not matched to a gene: 3. The CDR3 length is 15 residues. Germline V gene sequence: CDR1 MGHRA, CDR2 YSYEKL. Here the CDR3 DNA reads TGCGCCAGCAGCCAAGAGACAGGGCGCGGAAACACCATATATTTT. Encoded protein: CASSQETGRGNTIYF.

This clonotype was recorded a few times. The J gene is TRBJ2-1, the V gene TRBV4-2; 9 bases line up with TRBD2. The CDR3 consists of 15 residues. With V trimmed by 1 base and J by 8 bases, 6 bases remained unmatched. Germline-derived CDR1 and CDR2 are LGHNA and YNFKEQ. As DNA, the CDR3 is TGTGCCAGCAGCCAAGCCGGGACTAGCTCATATGAGCAGTTCTTC. It specifies CASSQAGTSSYEQFF.

The sample holds many counts of this clonotype. The genes are TRBV30 and TRBJ1-1; no definite D call. Germline CDR1 reads GTSNPN; CDR2 reads SVGIG (reference sequence). The CDR3 sequence is 11 residues long. V gave up 8 bases and J gave up 2 bases, with 9 bases separating them. The CDR3 DNA follows: TGTGCCGGGTGGAAAAACACTGAAGCTTTCTTT. Translation: CAGWKNTEAFF.

With respect to this clonotype: It may be a read error: a sequence one base away is much more abundant. The chain joins TRBV7-9 to TRBJ1-1, with TRBD1 identical over 9 bases. The CDR3 totals 15 residues. V lost 5 bases to trimming and J lost 4 bases; unmatched junction nucleotides: 8. Germline lookup yields CDR1 SEHNR and CDR2 FQNEAQ (reference sequence). The DNA of the CDR3 is TGTGCCAGCAGCCCGGAACAGGGGGCGGCCACTGAAGCTTTCTTT. Translated: CASSPEQGAATEAFF.

This clonotype was recorded many times. The rearrangement joins TRBV6-6 to TRBJ1-2, with 7 positions matching TRBD1. In germline, CDR1 is MNHNY, CDR2 SVGAGI (reference sequence). Germline trimming cut 5 bases from V and 4 bases from J; bases unmatched to any gene: 4. CDR3 length: 13 amino acids. This CDR3 is CASSQDRLYGYTF. For the CDR3, the DNA is TGTGCCAGCAGTCAGGACAGGCTCTATGGCTACACCTTC.

The V gene is TRBV6-2 or TRBV6-3, the J gene TRBJ2-1; the D is unclear. Germline V gene lookup returns CDR1 MNHEY and CDR2 SVGEGT. V gave up 4 bases and J gave up 4 bases, with 11 bases separating them. CDR3 length equals 14 residues. CDR3 in DNA: TGTGCCAGCAGTTTCCGAATGGGGTACAATGAGCAGTTCTTC. Its translation is CASSFRMGYNEQFF.

The chain uses TRBV29-1 and TRBJ2-3, with 9 bases lining up with TRBD2. The CDR3 spans 13 residues. Trimming removed 4 bases from V and 5 bases from J; junction bases left unmatched: 4. Germline CDR1 and CDR2: SQVTM and ANQGSEA. The CDR3 reads CSVVGLAGDTQYF. DNA for the CDR3: TGCAGCGTTGTGGGACTAGCAGGAGATACGCAGTATTTT.

CDR3 bases: TGTGCCAGCAGCTTAGCTGGTAATGTGGGAGAGACCCAGTACTTC. This encodes CASSLAGNVGETQYF. V usage is TRBV11-2 and J usage is TRBJ2-5; D call uncertain. The V gene's germline CDR1 is SGHAT and CDR2 FQNNGV. CDR3 length equals 15 residues. V dropped 1 base and J dropped 4 bases, with 13 bases sitting between them.

This clonotype was counted many times. The chain links TRBV6-1 to TRBJ2-1, with D perhaps matching TRBD1 or TRBD2 (5 bases each). V dropped 7 bases and J dropped 3 bases, with 19 bases sitting between them. This CDR3 is built from 16 residues. Germline lookup yields CDR1 MNHNS and CDR2 SASEGT. For the CDR3, the DNA is TGTGCCAGCACCGAGGGGCAGGCCATAAACTACAATGAGCAGTTCTTC. It encodes CASTEGQAINYNEQFF.